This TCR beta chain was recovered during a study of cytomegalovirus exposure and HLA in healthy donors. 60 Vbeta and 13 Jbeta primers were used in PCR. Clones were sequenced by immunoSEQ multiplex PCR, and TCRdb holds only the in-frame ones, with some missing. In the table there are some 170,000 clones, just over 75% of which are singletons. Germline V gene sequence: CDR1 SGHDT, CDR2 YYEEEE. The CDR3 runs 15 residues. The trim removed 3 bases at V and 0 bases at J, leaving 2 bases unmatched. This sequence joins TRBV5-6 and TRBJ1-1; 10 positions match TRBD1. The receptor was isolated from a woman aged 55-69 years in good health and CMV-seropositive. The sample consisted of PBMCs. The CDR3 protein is CASSWGQGMNTEAFF. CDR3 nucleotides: TGTGCCAGCAGCTGGGGACAGGGGATGAACACTGAAGCTTTCTTT.